This passage covers 9 T cell receptor beta chains from one sample sequenced in a study of identical twins. TCRdb used MiXCR to reprocess the 5' RACE reads, holding one entry per CDR3 protein. Of hundreds of thousands of distinct CDR3 sequences in the sample, about 20% are singletons; the top ten hold over 10%. These data were also reused for a study on T cells expressing NK-cell markers.

The sequencing input was PBMCs. All receptors come from a woman aged 18-29 years in good health.

The chain has TRBV20-1 and TRBJ2-1, with D perhaps given as TRBD1 or TRBD2 (5 bases each). V dropped 6 bases and J dropped 2 bases, with 11 bases sitting between them. There are 13 residues in the CDR3. Germline V gene data show CDR1 as DFQATT and CDR2 as SNEGSKA (reference sequence). CDR3 region: CSARRGAYNEQFF. The CDR3 nucleotides read TGCAGTGCCCGGAGAGGGGCCTACAATGAGCAGTTCTTC.

This rearrangement joins TRBV19 to TRBJ2-1, with a possible D match to TRBD1 (6 bases). Trimming removed 3 bases from V and 4 bases from J, with 16 bases in between. The CDR3 consists of 16 residues. The germline gives CDR1 LNHDA, CDR2 SQIVND (reference sequence). This chain's CDR3 is CASSIPTGRRYNEQFF. The CDR3 nucleotides are TGTGCCAGTAGTATCCCAACAGGGCGTAGATACAATGAGCAGTTCTTC.

A few counts support this clonotype. V usage is TRBV12-3 or TRBV12-4 and J usage is TRBJ1-3; D is uncertain. Trimming left V 3 bases short and J 0 bases short, with 6 bases between. This CDR3 has 14 residues. CDR3 DNA: TGTGCCAGCAGTTTTCGGGCCTCTGGAAACACCATATATTTT. Amino acid sequence: CASSFRASGNTIYF.

In this sample, this clonotype turned up a few times. The CDR3 sequence: CASSQYDRTTDTQYF. The CDR3, as DNA: TGTGCCAGCAGCCAGTACGACAGGACCACAGATACGCAGTATTTT. The V gene is TRBV14, the J gene TRBJ2-3, with D maybe TRBD1 (6 bases). Trimming left V 3 bases short and J 2 bases short, with 12 bases between. The CDR3 has 15 amino acids. Germline lookup yields CDR1 SGHDN and CDR2 FVKESK.

This rearrangement joins TRBV19 to TRBJ2-1; 13 bases are a match to TRBD2. Per germline, CDR1 LNHDA and CDR2 SQIVND (reference sequence). CDR3 length equals 15 residues. Trimming took 5 bases from V and 7 from J; bases not matched to a gene: 5. CDR3 loop: CASSQLAGGRNEQFF. DNA of the CDR3: TGTGCCAGTAGTCAACTAGCGGGGGGGCGTAATGAGCAGTTCTTC.

This clonotype showed up just a few times. The chain uses TRBV6-1 and TRBJ2-2; 8 bases are a match to TRBD2. Per the germline V gene, CDR1 is MNHNS and CDR2 is SASEGT. V dropped 7 bases and J dropped 2; count of bases not matched to a gene: 3. The length of the CDR3 is 14 residues. CDR3 in amino acids: CASKSGGNTGELFF. DNA for the CDR3: TGTGCCAGCAAAAGCGGGGGTAACACCGGGGAGCTGTTTTTT.

The V and J genes are TRBV27 and TRBJ2-5; 7 nucleotides line up with TRBD1. The J segment lost 1 base and the V segment lost 4 bases, leaving 3 bases of the junction unmatched. This CDR3 is 14 amino acids long. The germline V gene encodes CDR1 MNHEY and CDR2 SMNVEV (reference sequence). CDR3 sequence (DNA): TGTGCCAGCAGTTGGGACAGACTCCAAGAGACCCAGTACTTC. This encodes CASSWDRLQETQYF.

The sample holds one count of this clonotype. This sequence joins TRBV5-4 and TRBJ2-5; TRBD1 might be the D (6 bases). From germline, CDR1 is SGHNT and CDR2 YYREEE (reference sequence). V was clipped by 3 bases and J by 4 bases, with 16 bases between them. This CDR3 has 15 amino acids. CDR3 loop: CASSSPQGIGETQYF. The CDR3 region has the DNA TGTGCCAGCAGCTCGCCACAGGGAATCGGAGAGACCCAGTACTTC.

This clonotype was observed a handful of times. The rearrangement links TRBV5-6 to TRBJ2-7; D uncertain. Germline V CDR1 and CDR2: SGHDT, YYEEEE. This CDR3 spans 13 amino acids. The V end lost 4 bases, the J end lost 2 bases, and 10 bases lay between the germline ends. CDR3 sequence: CASSPGSPYEQYF. The DNA for the CDR3 is TGTGCCAGCAGCCCCGGAAGTCCCTACGAGCAGTACTTC.